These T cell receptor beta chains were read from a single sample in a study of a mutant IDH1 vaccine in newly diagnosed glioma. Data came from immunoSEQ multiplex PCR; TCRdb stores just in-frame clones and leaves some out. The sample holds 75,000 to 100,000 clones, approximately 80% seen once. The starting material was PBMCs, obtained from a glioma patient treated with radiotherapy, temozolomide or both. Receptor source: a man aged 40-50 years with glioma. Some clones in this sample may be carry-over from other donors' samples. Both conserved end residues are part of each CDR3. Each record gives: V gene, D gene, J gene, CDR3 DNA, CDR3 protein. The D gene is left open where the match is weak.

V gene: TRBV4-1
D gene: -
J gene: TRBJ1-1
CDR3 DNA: TGCGCCAGCAGCCCGGGGCCCATACGTGAGGTTCTAGCTTTCTTT
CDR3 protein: CASSPGPIREVLAFF

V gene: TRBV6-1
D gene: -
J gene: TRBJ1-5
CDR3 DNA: TGTGCCAGCAGTGAAGGGGCAAATAGCAATCAGCCCCAGCATTTT
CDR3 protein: CASSEGANSNQPQHF

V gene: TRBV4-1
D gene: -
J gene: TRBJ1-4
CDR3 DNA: TGCGCCAGCAGCCTCGAAGGCACGGGGAATGAAAAACTGTTTTTT
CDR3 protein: CASSLEGTGNEKLFF

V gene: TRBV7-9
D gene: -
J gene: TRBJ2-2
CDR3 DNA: TGTGCCAGCAGCTCTACCGGGGAGCTGTTTTTT
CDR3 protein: CASSSTGELFF

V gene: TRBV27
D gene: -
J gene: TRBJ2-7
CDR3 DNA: TGTGCCAGCAGTTCCGGTCTCGGCGGGGACCACTCCTACGAGCAGTACTTC
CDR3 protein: CASSSGLGGDHSYEQYF

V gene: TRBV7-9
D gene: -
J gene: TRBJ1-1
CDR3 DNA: TGTGCCAGCAGCTTCGGGGGCAGGGAGAACACTGAAGCTTTCTTT
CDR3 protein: CASSFGGRENTEAFF

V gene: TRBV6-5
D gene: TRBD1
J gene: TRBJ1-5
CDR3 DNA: TGTGCCAGCAGCCGGGACAGAGAGGGCAATCAGCCCCAGCATTTT
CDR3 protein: CASSRDREGNQPQHF

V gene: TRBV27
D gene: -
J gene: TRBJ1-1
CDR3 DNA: TGTGCCAGCAAGGTACCGGGTGGTAGGACTGAAGCTTTCTTT
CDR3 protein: CASKVPGGRTEAFF

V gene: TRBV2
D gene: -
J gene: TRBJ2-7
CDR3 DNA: TGTGCCAGCAGTGAAGGGGGCGACTCGGAGCAGTACTTC
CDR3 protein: CASSEGGDSEQYF

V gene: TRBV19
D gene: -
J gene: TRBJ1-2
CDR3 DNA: TGTGCCAGTAGGACGGACGATAGGGGCTACACCTTC
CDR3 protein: CASRTDDRGYTF

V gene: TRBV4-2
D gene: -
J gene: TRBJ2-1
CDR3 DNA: TGTGCCAGCAGCCAAGGTAACAGCCGACGAGAGCAGTTCTTC
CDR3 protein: CASSQGNSRREQFF

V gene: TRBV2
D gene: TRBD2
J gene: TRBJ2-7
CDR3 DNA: TGTGCCAGGGGTGGACTAGCGGGTTCCTACGAGCAGTACTTC
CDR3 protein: CARGGLAGSYEQYF

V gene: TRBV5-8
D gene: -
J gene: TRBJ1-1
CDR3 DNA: TGTGCCAGCAGCGCGAGACAGGAGAACACTGAAGCTTTCTTT
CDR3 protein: CASSARQENTEAFF